Reported below is one T cell receptor beta chain. Its matching antigen is unknown. The data were taken from a study of OX40 agonist ivuxolimab in advanced cancers. In the study overall: As their treatment, patients were administered ivuxolimab, an agonistic anti-OX40 (CD134) antibody. Patient treatment consisted of intravenous ivuxolimab administration every 2 weeks at 0.01 to 10 mg/kg. Findings of the study overall: With doses of 0.1 to 3.0 mg/kg, CD4+ and CD8+ blood T cells had undergone clonal expansion by week 6. Antigen specificity was not determined for the expanded peripheral T cells.

The table came from immunoSEQ multiplex PCR; TCRdb's copy has only in-frame clones and leaves some out. The table includes around 20,000 clones, approximately 82% detected once. Germline CDR1 LNHNV, CDR2 YYDKDF (reference sequence). V was clipped by 8 bases and J by 5 bases; unmatched bases: 13. The CDR3 totals 16 residues. Sample: CD4+ or CD8+ T cells sorted from blood, taken in a trial of the OX40 agonist ivuxolimab. The V call is TRBV15, the J call TRBJ2-2; 8 positions agree with TRBD1. This clonotype was sampled from an adult with an advanced solid tumor such as melanoma, head and neck, liver or kidney cancer. The CDR3 here is CATHTQGGRMTGELFF. CDR3 DNA sequence: TGTGCCACCCATACACAGGGGGGAAGAATGACCGGGGAGCTGTTTTTT.